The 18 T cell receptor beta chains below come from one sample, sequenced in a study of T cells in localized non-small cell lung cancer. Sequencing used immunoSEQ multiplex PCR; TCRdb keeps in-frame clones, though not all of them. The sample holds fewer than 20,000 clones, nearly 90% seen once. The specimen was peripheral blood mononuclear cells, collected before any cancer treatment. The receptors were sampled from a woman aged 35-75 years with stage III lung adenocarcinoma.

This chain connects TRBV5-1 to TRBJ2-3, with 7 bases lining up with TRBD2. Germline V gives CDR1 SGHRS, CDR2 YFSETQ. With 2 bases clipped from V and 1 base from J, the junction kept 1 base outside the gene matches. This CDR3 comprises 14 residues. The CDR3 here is CASSFTSGTDTQYF. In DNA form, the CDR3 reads TGCGCCAGCAGCTTCACTAGCGGCACAGATACGCAGTATTTT.

DNA of the CDR3: TGTGCCATCAGTTCCGGGACGCCAGGCGGGGAGCTGTTTTTT. Amino acid sequence: CAISSGTPGGELFF. This chain connects TRBV10-3 to TRBJ2-2; D possibly uses TRBD1 or TRBD2 (5 bases each). The ends were cut back, 5 bases at V and 7 bases at J, with 14 bases in the middle. CDR1 is ENHRY, CDR2 SYGVKD, per germline. The CDR3 sequence is 14 residues long.

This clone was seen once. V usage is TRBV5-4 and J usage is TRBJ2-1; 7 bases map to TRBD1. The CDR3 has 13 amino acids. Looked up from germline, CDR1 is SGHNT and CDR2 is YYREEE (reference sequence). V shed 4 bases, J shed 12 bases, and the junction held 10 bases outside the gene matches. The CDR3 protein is CASSPMRTGRQFF. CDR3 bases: TGTGCCAGCAGCCCGATGAGGACAGGCCGGCAGTTCTTC.

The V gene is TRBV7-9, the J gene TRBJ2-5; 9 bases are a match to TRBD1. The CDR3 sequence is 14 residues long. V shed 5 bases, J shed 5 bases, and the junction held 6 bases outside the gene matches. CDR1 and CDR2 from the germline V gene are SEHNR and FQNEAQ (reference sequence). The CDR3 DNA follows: TGTGCCAGCAGCCCCGGACAGGGGCGGGAGACCCAGTACTTC. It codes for CASSPGQGRETQYF.

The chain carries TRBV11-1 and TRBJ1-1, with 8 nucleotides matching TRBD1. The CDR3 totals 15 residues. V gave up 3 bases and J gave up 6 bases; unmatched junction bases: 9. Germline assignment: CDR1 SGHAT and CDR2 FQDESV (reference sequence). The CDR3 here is CASSFDRGGIAEAFF. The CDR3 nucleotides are TGTGCCAGCAGCTTTGACAGGGGTGGTATCGCTGAAGCTTTCTTT.

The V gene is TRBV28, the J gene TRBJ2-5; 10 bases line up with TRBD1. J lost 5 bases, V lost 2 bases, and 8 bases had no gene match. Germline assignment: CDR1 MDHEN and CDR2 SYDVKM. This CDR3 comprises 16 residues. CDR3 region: CASSLRRDRGTETQYF. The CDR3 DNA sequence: TGTGCCAGCAGTTTACGCCGGGACAGGGGAACGGAGACCCAGTACTTC.

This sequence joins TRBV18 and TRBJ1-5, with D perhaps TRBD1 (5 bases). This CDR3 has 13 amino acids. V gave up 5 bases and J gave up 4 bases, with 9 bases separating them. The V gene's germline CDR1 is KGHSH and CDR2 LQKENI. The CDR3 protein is CASSDAGNQPQHF. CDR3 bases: TGTGCCAGCTCAGACGCAGGGAATCAGCCCCAGCATTTT.

CDR3 DNA: TGTGCCAGCAGTGAACTAACAGGACACACGTACGAGCAGTACTTC. Amino acids: CASSELTGHTYEQYF. The gene calls are TRBV2 and TRBJ2-7, with D perhaps TRBD1 (5 bases). Per the germline V gene, CDR1 is SNHLY and CDR2 is FYNNEI. V was trimmed by 2 bases and J by 4 bases, leaving 15 bases between them. The CDR3 loop spans 15 amino acids.

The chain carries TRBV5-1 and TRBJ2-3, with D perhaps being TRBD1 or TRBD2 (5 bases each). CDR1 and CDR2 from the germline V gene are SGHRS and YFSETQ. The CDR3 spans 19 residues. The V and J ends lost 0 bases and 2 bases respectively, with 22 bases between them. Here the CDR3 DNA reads TGCGCCAGCAGCTTGGGACCAAAGGGACGTTTGAGAGTCACAGATACGCAGTATTTT. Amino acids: CASSLGPKGRLRVTDTQYF.

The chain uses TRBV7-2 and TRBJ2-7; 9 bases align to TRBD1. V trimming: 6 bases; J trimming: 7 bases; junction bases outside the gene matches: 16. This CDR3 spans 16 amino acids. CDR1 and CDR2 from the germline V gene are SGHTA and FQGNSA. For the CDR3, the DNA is TGTGCCAGCAGGATTCCAAGGACAGGGGCGGCCGGGGAGCAGTACTTC. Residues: CASRIPRTGAAGEQYF. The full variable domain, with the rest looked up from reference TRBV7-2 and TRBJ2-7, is GAGVSQSPSNKVTEKGKDVELRCDPISGHTALYWYRQSLGQGLEFLIYFQGNSAPDKSGLPSDRFSAERTGGSVSTLTIQRTQQEDSAVYLCASRIPRTGAAGEQYFGPGTRLTVT.

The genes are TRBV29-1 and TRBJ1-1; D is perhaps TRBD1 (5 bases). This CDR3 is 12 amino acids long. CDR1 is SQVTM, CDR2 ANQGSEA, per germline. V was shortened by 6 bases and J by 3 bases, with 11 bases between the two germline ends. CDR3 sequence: CSVSGGDTEAFF. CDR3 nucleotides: TGCAGCGTGTCTGGAGGGGACACTGAAGCTTTCTTT.

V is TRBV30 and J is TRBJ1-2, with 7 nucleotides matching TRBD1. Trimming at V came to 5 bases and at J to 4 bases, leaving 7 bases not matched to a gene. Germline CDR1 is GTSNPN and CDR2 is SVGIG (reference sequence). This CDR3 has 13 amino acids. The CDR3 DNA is TGTGCCTGGCTCCCGCAGGGGGGCTATGGCTACACCTTC. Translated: CAWLPQGGYGYTF. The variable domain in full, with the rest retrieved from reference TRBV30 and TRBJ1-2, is SQTIHQWPATLVQPVGSPLSLECTVEGTSNPNLYWYRQAAGRGLQLLFYSVGIGQISSEVPQNLSASRPQDRQFILSSKKLLLSDSGFYLCAWLPQGGYGYTFGSGTRLTVV.

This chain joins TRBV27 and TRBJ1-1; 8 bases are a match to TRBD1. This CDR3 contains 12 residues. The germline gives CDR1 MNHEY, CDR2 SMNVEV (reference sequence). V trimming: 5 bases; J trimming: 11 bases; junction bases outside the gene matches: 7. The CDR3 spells CASSPTQGGAFF. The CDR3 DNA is TGTGCCAGCAGTCCTACACAGGGGGGTGCTTTCTTT.

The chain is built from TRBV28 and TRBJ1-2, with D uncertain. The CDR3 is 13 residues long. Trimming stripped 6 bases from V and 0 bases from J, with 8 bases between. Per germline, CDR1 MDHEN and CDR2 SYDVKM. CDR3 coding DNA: TGTGCCAGCAGCTCACCTTCTAACTATGGCTACACCTTC. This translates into CASSSPSNYGYTF.

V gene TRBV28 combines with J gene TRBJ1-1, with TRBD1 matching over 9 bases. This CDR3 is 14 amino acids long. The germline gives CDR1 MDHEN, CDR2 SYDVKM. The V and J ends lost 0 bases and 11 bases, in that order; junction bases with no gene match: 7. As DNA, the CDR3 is TGTGCCAGCAGTTTATGGGCGGGACAGGGTCCTGCTTTCTTT. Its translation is CASSLWAGQGPAFF.

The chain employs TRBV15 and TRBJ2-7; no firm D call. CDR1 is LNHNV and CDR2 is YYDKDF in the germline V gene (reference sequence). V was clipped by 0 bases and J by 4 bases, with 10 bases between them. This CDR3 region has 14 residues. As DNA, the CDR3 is TGTGCCACCAGCAGAGATCTCGCCGGGTACGAGCAGTACTTC. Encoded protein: CATSRDLAGYEQYF.

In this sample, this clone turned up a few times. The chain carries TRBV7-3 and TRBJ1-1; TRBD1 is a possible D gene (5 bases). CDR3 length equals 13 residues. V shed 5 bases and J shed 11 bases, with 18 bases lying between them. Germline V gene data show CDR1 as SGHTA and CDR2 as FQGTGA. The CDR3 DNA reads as TGTGCCAGCAGCCCAGGGCACCCTGCGGTTGCTTTCTTT. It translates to CASSPGHPAVAFF.

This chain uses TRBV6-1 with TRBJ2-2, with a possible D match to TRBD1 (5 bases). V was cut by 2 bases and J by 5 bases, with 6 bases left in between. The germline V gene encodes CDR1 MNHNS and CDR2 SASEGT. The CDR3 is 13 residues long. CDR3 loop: CASSEQGTGELFF. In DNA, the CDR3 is TGTGCCAGCAGTGAACAGGGAACCGGGGAGCTGTTTTTT.